This TCR beta chain was recorded in a study of blood T cell repertoires in COVID-19. Study information: Material from acute and convalescent COVID-19 was sourced from the United States, Italy and Spain. Nucleic acid was either cDNA or gDNA, and it came from T cells, B-cell-depleted T cells, or PBMCs.

Recruited during active infection, patients (from Seattle) were subsequently followed longitudinally. Assay: immunoSEQ multiplex PCR; the TCRdb copy retains only in-frame clones and omits some. The sample records nearly 110,000 clones, approximately 80% being singletons. This sequence originates from an elderly man with COVID-19, enrolled during active disease. Sequences were obtained from peripheral blood.

The CDR3 sequence: CASRIYLAGEQFF. The CDR3 DNA follows: TGTGCCAGCAGGATTTATCTAGCCGGTGAGCAGTTCTTC. The V and J genes are TRBV2 and TRBJ2-1; D may be TRBD2 (5 bases). CDR3 size: 13 residues. Per the germline V gene, CDR1 is SNHLY and CDR2 is FYNNEI. V was clipped by 6 bases and J by 9 bases, with 15 bases between them.